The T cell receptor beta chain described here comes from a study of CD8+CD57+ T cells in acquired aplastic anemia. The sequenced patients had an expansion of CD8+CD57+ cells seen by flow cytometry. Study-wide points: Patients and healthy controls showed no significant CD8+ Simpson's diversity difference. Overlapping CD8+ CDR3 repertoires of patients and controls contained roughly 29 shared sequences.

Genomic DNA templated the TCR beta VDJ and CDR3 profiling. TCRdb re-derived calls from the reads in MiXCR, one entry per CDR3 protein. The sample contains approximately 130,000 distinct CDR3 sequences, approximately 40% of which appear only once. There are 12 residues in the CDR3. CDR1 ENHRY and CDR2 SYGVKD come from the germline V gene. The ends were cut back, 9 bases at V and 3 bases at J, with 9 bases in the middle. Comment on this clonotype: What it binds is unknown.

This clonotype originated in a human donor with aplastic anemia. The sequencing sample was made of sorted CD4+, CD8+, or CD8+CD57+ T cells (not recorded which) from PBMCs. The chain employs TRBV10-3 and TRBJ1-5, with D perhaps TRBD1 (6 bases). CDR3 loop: CAIGQFNQPQHF. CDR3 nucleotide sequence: TGTGCCATTGGACAGTTCAATCAGCCCCAGCATTTT.